This TCR beta chain was captured in a study of blood T cell repertoires in COVID-19. Background on the study: Samples came from the United States, Italy and Spain, spanning acute and convalescent COVID-19. Sample material is recorded as cDNA or gDNA derived from T cells, B-cell-depleted T cells, or PBMCs.

Profiling relied on immunoSEQ multiplex PCR, and the TCRdb table lists in-frame clones only, not all of them. The repertoire holds about 310,000 clones, 85% to 90% seen once, with 2.9% in the top ten. The CDR3 is 14 amino acids. Germline values: CDR1 SGHAT, CDR2 FQNNGV. V lost 1 base to trimming and J lost 14 bases; unmatched junction nucleotides: 7. Sequencing was performed on peripheral blood. The sequence came from a woman aged 30 to 39 with COVID-19, enrolled during active disease. V and J are TRBV11-2 and TRBJ2-1; 11 bases match TRBD1. This CDR3 is CASSLVGTGGQKFF. Written as DNA, the CDR3 is TGTGCCAGCAGCTTAGTAGGGACAGGGGGGCAAAAGTTCTTC.